This T cell receptor beta chain comes out of a study of cytomegalovirus exposure and HLA in healthy donors. All donors participated as healthy donors of bone marrow. Primers included in the PCR were 60 Vbeta and 13 Jbeta primers. Method: immunoSEQ multiplex PCR; TCRdb's copy keeps in-frame clones and lacks some. Seen here are more than 150,000 clones, more than 60% observed once, and the top ten hold around 3.2%. The sequence came from a woman aged 50 to 60 in good health and CMV-seropositive. Specimen: PBMCs.

This chain's CDR3 is CASSGTGGDYGYTF. CDR3 sequence (DNA): TGTGCCAGCAGCGGGACAGGGGGCGACTATGGCTACACCTTC. This chain joins TRBV13 and TRBJ1-2; 12 nucleotides align to TRBD1. Trimming took 5 bases from V and 3 from J; bases not matched to a gene: 1. The CDR3 spans 14 residues. CDR1 PRHDT and CDR2 FYEKMQ come from the germline V gene (reference sequence).